Shown below are 30 T cell receptor beta chains from a single sample sequenced in a study of blood T cell repertoires in COVID-19. Clones were sequenced by immunoSEQ multiplex PCR, and TCRdb holds only the in-frame ones, with some missing. The sample consists of more than 300,000 clones, about nine tenths of them appearing once. Sequenced material: PBMCs or T cells enriched from blood (not recorded which). These receptors originate from a man aged 30 to 39 who had recovered from COVID-19.

CDR3 residues: CASSFRSQETQYF. The DNA for the CDR3 is TGCGCCAGCAGCTTCCGGTCTCAAGAGACCCAGTACTTC. This chain links TRBV5-1 with TRBJ2-5; D unclear. This CDR3 is built from 13 residues. Trimming stripped 2 bases from V and 2 bases from J, with 7 bases between. Germline V gene data show CDR1 as SGHRS and CDR2 as YFSETQ. Together with reference TRBV5-1 and TRBJ2-5, the CDR3 gives the full variable domain: KAGVTQTPRYLIKTRGQQVTLSCSPISGHRSVSWYQQTPGQGLQFLFEYFSETQRNKGNFPGRFSGRQFSNSRSEMNVSTLELGDSALYLCASSFRSQETQYFGPGTRLLVL.

This chain connects TRBV7-2 to TRBJ2-5; D is undetermined. Trimming cost V 1 base and J 5 bases, with 14 bases left between them. CDR1 and CDR2 (germline): SGHTA, FQGNSA. CDR3 size: 15 residues. The CDR3 here is CASSLGSSRSETQYF. Here the CDR3 DNA reads TGTGCCAGCAGCTTAGGCAGTAGCCGAAGTGAGACCCAGTACTTC.

About this clone: In the same sample, other DNA sequences code for this CDR3. The chain carries TRBV19 and TRBJ2-1; D is perhaps TRBD2 (6 bases). Germline CDR1 LNHDA, CDR2 SQIVND (reference sequence). V was shortened by 6 bases and J by 5 bases, with 8 bases between the two germline ends. The CDR3 spans 12 residues. The CDR3 DNA sequence: TGTGCCAGTAGCGGGGGTAACAATGAGCAGTTCTTC. Translation: CASSGGNNEQFF.

V gene TRBV18 combines with J gene TRBJ2-2, with D unresolved. This CDR3 is 14 amino acids long. Germline lookup yields CDR1 KGHSH and CDR2 LQKENI. V gave up 1 base and J gave up 3 bases, with 6 bases separating them. CDR3 in DNA: TGTGCCAGCTCACCACGTCGGGACACCGGGGAGCTGTTTTTT. Its translation: CASSPRRDTGELFF. The variable domain in full, with the rest retrieved from reference TRBV18 and TRBJ2-2, is NAGVMQNPRHLVRRRGQEARLRCSPMKGHSHVYWYRQLPEEGLKFMVYLQKENIIDESGMPKERFSAEFPKEGPSILRIQQVVRGDSAAYFCASSPRRDTGELFFGEGSRLTVL.

This clone was counted once. One junction end does not reproduce the germline sequence, and a read error may be involved. V and J are TRBV6-1 and TRBJ2-3; possible D gene TRBD2, 6 bases. This CDR3 is 16 amino acids long. Looked up from germline, CDR1 is MNHNS and CDR2 is SASEGT. The CDR3 coding sequence is TGTGCCAGCAGCGAAGCAGTAGGGACTAGCACAGATACGCAGTATTTT. Translation: CASSEAVGTSTDTQYF.

The chain employs TRBV10-2 and TRBJ1-5; no clear D. Germline CDR1 reads WSHSY; CDR2 reads SAAADI. This CDR3 region has 13 residues. Trimming took 7 bases from V and 9 from J, leaving 16 bases between them. CDR3 coding DNA: TGCGCCAGCACTCTGGCCCTTCCTGGGCCCCAGCATTTT. The encoded protein is CASTLALPGPQHF.

The CDR3 nucleotides read TGTGCCAGCAGGGACTCCGGAAGGGCCGTTGAAAAACTGTTTTTT. Its translation is CASRDSGRAVEKLFF. The genes are TRBV6-5 and TRBJ1-4; no firm D call. CDR1 and CDR2 from the germline V gene are MNHEY and SVGAGI. This CDR3 comprises 15 residues. V was trimmed by 6 bases and J by 7 bases, leaving 18 bases between them.

The rearrangement joins TRBV6-5 to TRBJ2-7; 8 bases agree with TRBD2. Germline trimming cut 10 bases from V and 2 bases from J; bases unmatched to any gene: 4. This CDR3 has 12 amino acids. CDR1 and CDR2 from the germline V gene are MNHEY and SVGAGI. The CDR3 loop reads CATQAGAYEQYF. The CDR3 coding sequence is TGTGCCACCCAAGCGGGAGCCTACGAGCAGTACTTC.

The chain carries TRBV18 and TRBJ1-5; D gene ambiguous. V was cut by 3 bases and J by 4 bases, with 4 bases left in between. Germline CDR1 is KGHSH and CDR2 is LQKENI. There are 12 residues in the CDR3. DNA for the CDR3: TGTGCCAGCTCACCCTATAATCAGCCCCAGCATTTT. The encoded protein is CASSPYNQPQHF.

The table lists this clone with a few counts. The gene calls are TRBV7-9 and TRBJ2-3; 7 bases map to TRBD1. Germline V gives CDR1 SEHNR, CDR2 FQNEAQ (reference sequence). The CDR3 covers 15 residues. V was clipped by 4 bases and J by 2 bases; unmatched bases: 6. The CDR3 DNA reads TGTGCCAGCAGCTCCACCGGGACAGTCACAGATACGCAGTATTTT. Its translation is CASSSTGTVTDTQYF.

V usage is TRBV21-1 and J usage is TRBJ2-3; the table gives TRBD1 as D, unverified against the DNA. TRBV21-1 is classified as a pseudogene. The CDR3 covers 16 residues. The CDR3: CASYQGSHRSADTQYF. The CDR3 bases are TGTGCCTCCTACCAGGGGTCGCACAGGTCCGCAGATACGCAGTATTTT.

V is TRBV19 and J is TRBJ2-1; the D gene is possibly TRBD2 (6 bases). The CDR3 is 15 residues long. Trimming stripped 6 bases from V and 0 bases from J, with 12 bases between. The germline CDR1 and CDR2 sequences are LNHDA and SQIVND (reference sequence). CDR3 nucleotides: TGTGCCAGTAGGGTGGGGGGAAGCTCCTACAATGAGCAGTTCTTC. Protein: CASRVGGSSYNEQFF.

This clone appeared a single time. The chain recombines TRBV4-2 with TRBJ2-1; 8 bases are a match to TRBD1. J was trimmed by 2 bases and V by 0 bases; bases with no gene match: 6. This CDR3 has 17 residues. Germline V gene data show CDR1 as LGHNA and CDR2 as YNFKEQ. The CDR3 DNA reads as TGTGCCAGCAGCCAAGATCCCCCGGGACAGGCCTACAATGAGCAGTTCTTC. This gives the protein CASSQDPPGQAYNEQFF.

This chain joins TRBV25-1 and TRBJ1-6; perhaps TRBD1 as D (5 bases). Germline V gene sequence: CDR1 MGHDK, CDR2 SYGVNS. V lost 6 bases and J lost 5, with 11 bases in between. The CDR3 extends over 14 amino acids. CDR3 sequence: CASSRVFDNSPLHF. The CDR3 region has the DNA TGTGCCAGCAGCAGGGTTTTCGATAATTCACCCCTCCACTTT.

V gene TRBV11-1 combines with J gene TRBJ1-1; 7 bases match TRBD1. The CDR3 totals 15 residues. V was clipped by 5 bases and J by 1 base; unmatched bases: 7. The germline V gene has CDR1 SGHAT and CDR2 FQDESV (reference sequence). The CDR3 sequence: CASSPQGRPNTEAFF. In nucleotides, the CDR3 is TGTGCCAGCAGCCCACAGGGGAGGCCGAACACTGAAGCTTTCTTT.

The rearrangement links TRBV6-5 to TRBJ1-4, with a possible D match to TRBD1 (6 bases). This CDR3 is built from 14 residues. V was cut by 6 bases and J by 7 bases, with 15 bases left in between. Germline V gene lookup returns CDR1 MNHEY and CDR2 SVGAGI. Here the CDR3 reads CASSPVGGFEKLFF. In DNA form, the CDR3 reads TGTGCCAGCAGCCCCGTAGGGGGATTTGAAAAACTGTTTTTT.

The rearrangement joins TRBV27 to TRBJ2-1; TRBD2 agrees at 11 bases. Germline CDR1 is MNHEY and CDR2 is SMNVEV (reference sequence). V shed 2 bases and J 5 bases; nucleotides not matched to a gene: 2. This CDR3 is built from 15 residues. This chain's CDR3 is CASSLLSGGDNEQFF. DNA of the CDR3: TGTGCCAGCAGTTTACTTAGCGGGGGGGACAATGAGCAGTTCTTC.

The chain is built from TRBV18 and TRBJ1-2, with D possibly matching TRBD1 (6 bases). Trimming shortened V by 6 bases and J by 4 bases, and 12 bases separated the two germline ends. CDR3 length: 13 amino acids. Germline V gene lookup returns CDR1 KGHSH and CDR2 LQKENI. In DNA, the CDR3 is TGTGCCAGCTCGGCGGACAGACCCTATGGCTACACCTTC. This encodes CASSADRPYGYTF.

The genes are TRBV24-1 and TRBJ1-2, with D uncertain. CDR3 size: 13 residues. Between the trimmed V and J ends, which lost 4 bases and 2 bases, there was a span of 7 bases. Germline CDR1 and CDR2: KGHDR and SFDVKD. The CDR3 nucleotides are TGTGCCACCAGTGAGTACTCGAACTATGGCTACACCTTC. Protein: CATSEYSNYGYTF.

This chain uses TRBV6-5 with TRBJ2-2; TRBD2 aligns across 13 bases. V shed 6 bases, J shed 9 bases, and the junction held 4 bases outside the gene matches. The germline CDR1 and CDR2 sequences are MNHEY and SVGAGI. The CDR3 is 14 amino acids. CDR3 sequence reads: CASSQTSGRWELFF. DNA of the CDR3: TGTGCCAGCAGCCAGACTAGCGGGAGGTGGGAGCTGTTTTTT.

The V call is TRBV7-2, the J call TRBJ1-6; D is uncertain. V was clipped by 11 bases and J by 0 bases, with 8 bases between them. CDR3 length: 13 amino acids. The germline gives CDR1 SGHTA, CDR2 FQGNSA. As DNA, the CDR3 is TGTGCCTCACAGAGCTCCTATAATTCACCCCTCCACTTT. The encoded protein is CASQSSYNSPLHF.

This sequence joins TRBV19 and TRBJ2-7; weak D call: TRBD2 (5 bases). V shed 5 bases and J shed 2 bases, with 16 bases lying between them. The CDR3 runs to 15 residues. The V gene's germline CDR1 is LNHDA and CDR2 SQIVND (reference sequence). CDR3 loop: CASSPADGYTYEQYF. CDR3 DNA sequence: TGTGCCAGTAGTCCAGCGGACGGCTACACCTACGAGCAGTACTTC.

This clone has only a few counts. This chain joins TRBV5-6 and TRBJ1-6; the D gene is possibly TRBD1 (5 bases). This CDR3 has 13 amino acids. V was trimmed by 4 bases and J by 13 bases, leaving 15 bases between them. Germline V gene data show CDR1 as SGHDT and CDR2 as YYEEEE. The CDR3 region is CASSREGVLPLHF. CDR3 nucleotide sequence: TGTGCCAGCAGCCGCGAAGGGGTCTTGCCCCTCCACTTT.

This clone has a single count. The J gene is TRBJ1-5, the V gene TRBV2, with 7 bases that match TRBD1. This CDR3 region has 15 residues. Germline V lookup: CDR1 SNHLY, CDR2 FYNNEI. J gave up 2 bases and V 6 bases, and 7 bases lay outside the gene matches. CDR3 nucleotides: TGTGCCAGCAGAAGACAGGGATCTGGCAATCAGCCCCAGCATTTT. It translates to CASRRQGSGNQPQHF.

V and J are TRBV7-9 and TRBJ2-5, with D possibly TRBD2 on 5 matching bases. V was cut by 5 bases and J by 2 bases, with 15 bases left in between. The CDR3 is 15 residues long. Per germline, CDR1 SEHNR and CDR2 FQNEAQ (reference sequence). The CDR3 is CASSGPGSGQETQYF. In DNA, the CDR3 is TGTGCCAGCAGCGGTCCCGGCTCGGGGCAAGAGACCCAGTACTTC.

The rearrangement uses TRBV6-5 and TRBJ2-1; possibly TRBD1 for D (6 bases). The CDR3 length is 12 residues. V lost 8 bases and J lost 5, with 10 bases in between. CDR1 and CDR2 from the germline V gene are MNHEY and SVGAGI. In nucleotides, the CDR3 is TGTGCCAGCCGACAGGTTCACAATGAGCAGTTCTTC. This gives the protein CASRQVHNEQFF.

Of note for this clone: The same CDR3 is also encoded by other DNA sequences in this sample. The rearrangement links TRBV18 to TRBJ1-2, with 9 bases lining up with TRBD1. V lost 3 bases, J lost 4 bases, and 3 bases stayed unmatched. The CDR3 runs 14 residues. Looked up from germline, CDR1 is KGHSH and CDR2 is LQKENI. CDR3 protein: CASSPGQGFYGYTF. The CDR3, as DNA: TGTGCCAGCTCACCGGGACAGGGATTCTATGGCTACACCTTC.

The chain employs TRBV11-3 and TRBJ1-2; tentatively, D is TRBD1 (5 bases). This CDR3 has 20 residues. The germline CDR1 and CDR2 sequences are SGHNT and YENEEA. V was cut by 10 bases and J by 3 bases, with 36 bases left in between. The CDR3 sequence is CANQLNEVDRGSLDYYGYTF. The CDR3 DNA reads TGTGCCAACCAGCTTAACGAAGTGGATAGGGGATCTCTCGATTACTATGGCTACACCTTC.

In this sample, this clone turned up once. This sequence joins TRBV24-1 and TRBJ2-6; TRBD1 aligns across 9 bases. Per germline, CDR1 KGHDR and CDR2 SFDVKD. The CDR3 length is 16 residues. The V and J ends lost 9 bases and 0 bases, in that order; junction bases with no gene match: 5. In nucleotides, the CDR3 is TGTGCCACCGGCGGGACAGGGATCTCTGGGGCCAACGTCCTGACTTTC. Translating gives CATGGTGISGANVLTF.

The chain carries TRBV5-1 and TRBJ1-1; weak D call: TRBD1 (6 bases). The CDR3 runs to 14 residues. The V end lost 6 bases, the J end lost 4 bases, and 16 bases lay between the germline ends. Germline-derived CDR1 and CDR2 are SGHRS and YFSETQ. CDR3: CASTGQGSGTEAFF. In DNA form, the CDR3 reads TGCGCCAGCACCGGCCAGGGGTCCGGCACTGAAGCTTTCTTT.